This entry lists 19 T cell receptor beta chains sequenced from one sample in a study of T cell changes during pregnancy in multiple sclerosis. Libraries were prepared by immunoSEQ multiplex PCR; TCRdb keeps only in-frame clonotypes and omits some of them. This table has about 72,000 clones, about 90% appearing once. The sequenced sample was peripheral blood, obtained in the first trimester of pregnancy. Receptor source: a female donor in good health, enrolled as a control in a pregnancy study.

This clone was recorded only once. J is TRBJ2-7 and V is TRBV28; 8 bases agree with TRBD1. This CDR3 region has 14 residues. Germline values: CDR1 MDHEN, CDR2 SYDVKM. The V segment lost 5 bases and the J segment 5 bases; nucleotides outside the gene matches: 8. For the CDR3, the DNA is TGTGCCAGCAGTCGACAGGGGCCCTGGGACGAGCAGTACTTC. As protein: CASSRQGPWDEQYF.

This clone was detected only once. The V and J genes are TRBV10-3 and TRBJ2-1; 7 positions match TRBD2. Trimming cost V 9 bases and J 3 bases; bases outside gene matches: 5. The germline V gene has CDR1 ENHRY and CDR2 SYGVKD. This CDR3 contains 13 residues. This chain's CDR3 is CAIERDNYNEQFF. The CDR3 DNA sequence: TGTGCCATAGAGCGGGATAACTACAATGAGCAGTTCTTC.

J is TRBJ2-2 and V is TRBV18; TRBD1 aligns across 7 bases. V shed 2 bases and J 0 bases; nucleotides not matched to a gene: 6. Germline CDR1 reads KGHSH; CDR2 reads LQKENI. This CDR3 has 17 amino acids. The CDR3 nucleotides read TGTGCCAGCTCACCATATCCGGGACAGCCGAACACCGGGGAGCTGTTTTTT. It codes for CASSPYPGQPNTGELFF.

This clone was detected only once. The rearrangement joins TRBV7-2 to TRBJ2-2; D remains ambiguous. The CDR3 is 11 amino acids. Trimming shortened V by 8 bases and J by 6 bases, and 7 bases separated the two germline ends. CDR1 is SGHTA and CDR2 is FQGNSA in the germline V gene. The CDR3 coding sequence is TGTGCCAGCCTGCGCGCCGGGGAGCTGTTTTTT. The encoded protein is CASLRAGELFF. Full variable domain (outside the CDR3, taken from reference TRBV7-2 and TRBJ2-2): GAGVSQSPSNKVTEKGKDVELRCDPISGHTALYWYRQSLGQGLEFLIYFQGNSAPDKSGLPSDRFSAERTGGSVSTLTIQRTQQEDSAVYLCASLRAGELFFGEGSRLTVL.

The chain couples TRBV28 to TRBJ2-7; D not resolved. Germline V CDR1 and CDR2: MDHEN, SYDVKM. V lost 3 bases and J lost 6, with 12 bases in between. This CDR3 spans 13 amino acids. The CDR3 is CASSFQSRSEQYF. The CDR3 nucleotides read TGTGCCAGCAGTTTCCAATCCCGGTCCGAGCAGTACTTC.

This clone was detected only once. The chain employs TRBV5-1 and TRBJ2-2, with D possibly being TRBD1 (6 bases). From germline, CDR1 is SGHRS and CDR2 YFSETQ. The CDR3 has 16 amino acids. Trimming shortened V by 3 bases and J by 4 bases, and 16 bases separated the two germline ends. CDR3 protein: CASSSRQEVGTGELFF. The DNA for the CDR3 is TGCGCCAGCAGCTCCCGACAGGAGGTGGGCACCGGGGAGCTGTTTTTT.

V and J are TRBV5-4 and TRBJ2-5, with 10 nucleotides matching TRBD2. The CDR3 is made up of 15 amino acids. The J segment lost 2 bases and the V segment lost 4 bases, leaving 5 bases of the junction unmatched. The V gene's germline CDR1 is SGHNT and CDR2 YYREEE (reference sequence). The CDR3 loop is CASSPSGREQETQYF. The DNA of the CDR3 is TGTGCCAGCAGCCCTAGCGGGAGAGAACAAGAGACCCAGTACTTC.

The chain employs TRBV6-1 and TRBJ1-4; D is ambiguous. The CDR3 spans 15 residues. Trimming left V 4 bases short and J 8 bases short, with 17 bases between. Germline V gene data show CDR1 as MNHNS and CDR2 as SASEGT. CDR3 sequence: CASSASGGSGEKLFF. CDR3 bases: TGTGCCAGCAGTGCGAGTGGTGGGAGTGGGGAAAAACTGTTTTTT.

This chain connects TRBV7-8 to TRBJ1-1; D is uncertain. The CDR3 extends over 14 amino acids. Germline assignment: CDR1 SGHVS and CDR2 FQNEAQ. The V end lost 2 bases, the J end lost 3 bases, and 10 bases lay between the germline ends. The CDR3 bases are TGTGCCAGCAGCTTATGGGAGGGTCACACTGAAGCTTTCTTT. Translating gives CASSLWEGHTEAFF.

The chain uses TRBV25-1 and TRBJ2-1, with 9 bases that match TRBD1. This CDR3 region has 16 residues. Per germline, CDR1 MGHDK and CDR2 SYGVNS. The V segment lost 4 bases and the J segment 8 bases; nucleotides outside the gene matches: 12. CDR3 amino acids: CASSGPGTGTSDEQFF. CDR3 DNA: TGTGCCAGCAGTGGCCCCGGGACAGGGACTTCGGATGAGCAGTTCTTC.

V gene TRBV28 combines with J gene TRBJ1-2; the D is unclear. Germline V CDR1 and CDR2: MDHEN, SYDVKM. The CDR3 runs 13 residues. V lost 2 bases and J lost 8, with 12 bases in between. As DNA, the CDR3 is TGTGCCAGCAGTTTACCGTCGGACTTAGGCTACACCTTC. It encodes CASSLPSDLGYTF.

This chain joins TRBV28 and TRBJ2-7; perhaps TRBD1 as D (6 bases). This CDR3 spans 12 amino acids. Per germline, CDR1 MDHEN and CDR2 SYDVKM. The ends were cut back, 5 bases at V and 5 bases at J, with 10 bases in the middle. The CDR3 bases are TGTGCCAGCAGTGGACAGTCCCACGAGCAGTACTTC. It yields the protein CASSGQSHEQYF.

The chain combines TRBV15 with TRBJ1-5; D not resolved. With 2 bases removed from V and 4 bases from J, the gap between germline ends came to 3 bases. Germline V gene sequence: CDR1 LNHNV, CDR2 YYDKDF (reference sequence). The CDR3 length is 12 residues. The DNA for the CDR3 is TGTGCCACCAGCAGAATAAATCAGCCCCAGCATTTT. Amino acids: CATSRINQPQHF.

This chain uses TRBV28 with TRBJ2-1; TRBD2 aligns across 12 bases. Germline CDR1 reads MDHEN; CDR2 reads SYDVKM. With V trimmed by 8 bases and J by 14 bases, 13 bases remained unmatched. The CDR3 is 14 residues long. The CDR3 DNA sequence: TGTGCCAGCCGATCTAGCGGGAGGGGGTCATTGGAGTTCTTC. It yields the protein CASRSSGRGSLEFF.

This sequence joins TRBV28 and TRBJ2-5; 7 bases agree with TRBD2. The CDR3 loop spans 14 amino acids. V shed 4 bases, J shed 7 bases, and the junction held 9 bases outside the gene matches. Germline values: CDR1 MDHEN, CDR2 SYDVKM. CDR3 loop: CASSSPGPGGTQYF. In DNA form, the CDR3 reads TGTGCCAGCAGTTCCCCAGGGCCGGGGGGGACCCAGTACTTC.

The chain carries TRBV27 and TRBJ2-2, with D possibly being TRBD1 (5 bases). This CDR3 comprises 14 residues. Germline V gene data show CDR1 as MNHEY and CDR2 as SMNVEV (reference sequence). Trimming stripped 4 bases from V and 6 bases from J, with 12 bases between. The CDR3 DNA reads as TGTGCCAGCAGTTCCGCAGGGTGGGCCGGGGAGCTGTTTTTT. This codes for CASSSAGWAGELFF.

The chain uses TRBV9 and TRBJ2-7; TRBD2 is a possible D gene (7 bases). Trimming took off 4 bases at V and 3 bases at J, with 20 bases between the two ends. The germline V gene encodes CDR1 SGDLS and CDR2 YYNGEE. CDR3 length equals 16 residues. CDR3: CASSTNIGGDGYEQYF. In DNA, the CDR3 is TGTGCCAGCAGCACTAACATAGGGGGGGATGGCTACGAGCAGTACTTC.

The chain couples TRBV7-9 to TRBJ2-5; 11 bases match TRBD1. In germline, CDR1 is SEHNR, CDR2 FQNEAQ (reference sequence). V lost 5 bases, J lost 5 bases, and 4 bases stayed unmatched. The CDR3 consists of 14 residues. The CDR3 nucleotides read TGTGCCAGCAGCCAGGGACAGGGGGTGGAGACCCAGTACTTC. It specifies CASSQGQGVETQYF.

The CDR3 sequence is CASSIIAGGAQETQYF. The CDR3 coding sequence is TGTGCCAGCAGTATCATAGCGGGAGGGGCCCAAGAGACCCAGTACTTC. The rearrangement joins TRBV25-1 to TRBJ2-5, with 11 bases aligning to TRBD2. The V gene's germline CDR1 is MGHDK and CDR2 SYGVNS. The ends lost 5 bases at V and 1 base at J; junction bases unmatched: 6. The CDR3 totals 16 residues. The whole variable domain, remainder taken from reference TRBV25-1 and TRBJ2-5, is EADIYQTPRYLVIGTGKKITLECSQTMGHDKMYWYQQDPGMELHLIHYSYGVNSTEKGDLSSESTVSRIRTEHFPLTLESARPSHTSQYLCASSIIAGGAQETQYFGPGTRLLVL.